These 17 T cell receptor beta chains originate from one sample sequenced in a study of blood T cell repertoires in COVID-19. The table came from immunoSEQ multiplex PCR; TCRdb's copy has only in-frame clones and leaves some out. The sample records roughly 170,000 clones, 86% being singletons. Sequencing was performed on peripheral blood. These receptor sequences come from a man between 70 and 80 years old with active or convalescent COVID-19.

This clone was detected only once. The V and J genes are TRBV14 and TRBJ2-5, with D possibly being TRBD1 (6 bases). Germline-derived CDR1 and CDR2 are SGHDN and FVKESK. The V gene lost 6 bases and the J gene lost 0 bases, with 14 bases spanning the gap. The CDR3 covers 15 residues. Here the CDR3 DNA reads TGTGCCAGCAGTCTAGCCAGGGGCCACCAAGAGACCCAGTACTTC. It codes for CASSLARGHQETQYF.

J is TRBJ1-5 and V is TRBV19, with D perhaps matching TRBD1 (6 bases). CDR1 and CDR2 (germline): LNHDA, SQIVND (reference sequence). There are 15 residues in the CDR3. Trimming pared 4 bases from V and 1 base from J, leaving 11 bases between. Here the CDR3 reads CASSTGDTSNQPQHF. The CDR3 DNA follows: TGTGCCAGTAGTACCGGGGACACAAGCAATCAGCCCCAGCATTTT. The variable domain in full, completed from reference TRBV19 and TRBJ1-5, reads DGGITQSPKYLFRKEGQNVTLSCEQNLNHDAMYWYRQDPGQGLRLIYYSQIVNDFQKGDIAEGYSVSREKKESFPLTVTSAQKNPTAFYLCASSTGDTSNQPQHFGDGTRLSIL.

This clone was detected only a few times. The V call is TRBV19, the J call TRBJ2-5, with D possibly being TRBD2 (6 bases). Trimming stripped 6 bases from V and 3 bases from J, with 17 bases between. This CDR3 is 15 amino acids long. In germline, CDR1 is LNHDA, CDR2 SQIVND (reference sequence). The CDR3 sequence is CASSTLRESKETQYF. CDR3 nucleotide sequence: TGTGCCAGTAGCACCCTTCGGGAGTCCAAAGAGACCCAGTACTTC. The full variable domain, rest sourced from reference TRBV19 and TRBJ2-5, is DGGITQSPKYLFRKEGQNVTLSCEQNLNHDAMYWYRQDPGQGLRLIYYSQIVNDFQKGDIAEGYSVSREKKESFPLTVTSAQKNPTAFYLCASSTLRESKETQYFGPGTRLLVL.

The V gene is TRBV6-5, the J gene TRBJ2-4; no reliable D call. Trimming shortened V by 6 bases and J by 5 bases, and 17 bases separated the two germline ends. The CDR3 loop spans 15 amino acids. From germline, CDR1 is MNHEY and CDR2 SVGAGI. Here the CDR3 reads CASSPRPPGENIQYF. CDR3 coding DNA: TGTGCCAGCAGCCCAAGACCCCCTGGAGAAAACATTCAGTACTTC.

The V gene is TRBV18, the J gene TRBJ1-2; 9 positions agree with TRBD1. Losses at the gene ends were 3 bases for V and 1 base for J; bases not matched to a gene: 3. CDR3 length: 15 amino acids. Germline CDR1 reads KGHSH; CDR2 reads LQKENI. The CDR3 spells CASSPGTGINYGYTF. DNA of the CDR3: TGTGCCAGCTCACCCGGGACAGGGATTAACTATGGCTACACCTTC. Complete variable domain (other parts from reference TRBV18 and TRBJ1-2): NAGVMQNPRHLVRRRGQEARLRCSPMKGHSHVYWYRQLPEEGLKFMVYLQKENIIDESGMPKERFSAEFPKEGPSILRIQQVVRGDSAAYFCASSPGTGINYGYTFGSGTRLTVV.

CDR3 nucleotide sequence: TGCAGCGTCACAAGACAACCCTCGGGGGGCTACACCTTC. Its protein is CSVTRQPSGGYTF. The V and J genes are TRBV29-1 and TRBJ1-2; D is ambiguous. V was clipped by 6 bases and J by 8 bases, with 19 bases between them. Germline V gene data show CDR1 as SQVTM and CDR2 as ANQGSEA. The CDR3 spans 13 residues. Together with reference TRBV29-1 and TRBJ1-2, the CDR3 gives the full variable domain: SAVISQKPSRDICQRGTSLTIQCQVDSQVTMMFWYRQQPGQSLTLIATANQGSEATYESGFVIDKFPISRPNLTFSTLTVSNMSPEDSSIYLCSVTRQPSGGYTFGSGTRLTVV.

J is TRBJ1-6 and V is TRBV12-5; 7 bases agree with TRBD1. The CDR3 has 14 residues. Trimming at V came to 6 bases and at J to 9 bases, leaving 8 bases not matched to a gene. Looked up from germline, CDR1 is LGHNT and CDR2 is FRNRAP. The CDR3 DNA reads as TGTGCTAGTGGCACCGGGACAGAGATTTCACCCCTCCACTTT. It translates to CASGTGTEISPLHF.

V and J are TRBV19 and TRBJ2-4, with 8 bases fitting TRBD2. The junction had 10 bases not matched to a gene; V was cut back by 3 bases and J by 3 bases. The CDR3 extends over 17 amino acids. Germline V lookup: CDR1 LNHDA, CDR2 SQIVND (reference sequence). CDR3 region: CASSILVREGDKNIQYF. The CDR3 nucleotides are TGTGCCAGTAGTATCCTAGTCCGGGAGGGCGACAAAAACATTCAGTACTTC.

This chain connects TRBV5-4 to TRBJ2-2; TRBD1 matches 8 bases. CDR1 is SGHNT, CDR2 YYREEE, per germline (reference sequence). The CDR3 runs to 17 residues. V was pared by 5 bases and J by 5 bases, with 14 bases of the junction left unmatched. CDR3: CASRLSGGSGRTGELFF. DNA of the CDR3: TGTGCCAGCAGACTCTCAGGGGGCTCCGGTAGAACCGGGGAGCTGTTTTTT.

The DNA for the CDR3 is TGTGCCAGCAGCTTGCCCGGGACAGCTCAAGAGACCCAGTACTTC. This codes for CASSLPGTAQETQYF. The gene calls are TRBV5-8 and TRBJ2-5; 7 positions match TRBD1. With V trimmed by 1 base and J by 2 bases, 5 bases remained unmatched. The CDR3 has 15 residues. Germline CDR1 reads SGHTS; CDR2 reads YDEGEE. The full variable domain, rest sourced from reference TRBV5-8 and TRBJ2-5, is EAGVTQSPTHLIKTRGQQATLRCSPISGHTSVYWYQQALGLGLQFLLWYDEGEERNRGNFPPRFSGRQFPNYSSELNVNALELEDSALYLCASSLPGTAQETQYFGPGTRLLVL.

This clone has more than one count but fewer than ten. The V gene is TRBV19, the J gene TRBJ2-1; 9 bases match TRBD1. Germline CDR1 reads LNHDA; CDR2 reads SQIVND (reference sequence). V lost 5 bases and J lost 1; bases outside the gene matches: 3. This CDR3 is 15 amino acids long. The CDR3 is CASSFGQGSYNEQFF. CDR3 coding DNA: TGTGCCAGTAGTTTTGGACAGGGGTCCTACAATGAGCAGTTCTTC.

This chain links TRBV7-8 with TRBJ1-2; D remains ambiguous. The CDR3 consists of 12 residues. V lost 3 bases and J lost 8, with 10 bases in between. CDR1 is SGHVS, CDR2 FQNEAQ, per germline. DNA for the CDR3: TGTGCCAGCAGCTTGGAAGGAGGCGGCTACACCTTC. This sequence encodes CASSLEGGGYTF.

V gene TRBV9 combines with J gene TRBJ2-2, with TRBD1 matching over 9 bases. Losses at the gene ends were 4 bases for V and 7 bases for J; bases not matched to a gene: 23. CDR1 and CDR2 (germline): SGDLS, YYNGEE. The CDR3 loop spans 20 amino acids. The CDR3 loop is CASSPRGVLRDRDKIGELFF. DNA for the CDR3: TGTGCCAGCAGCCCCCGAGGAGTGCTAAGGGACAGGGACAAAATCGGGGAGCTGTTTTTT.

This clone has a single count. The chain carries TRBV7-3 and TRBJ2-1; 8 bases are shared with TRBD2. In germline, CDR1 is SGHTA, CDR2 FQGTGA. The CDR3 totals 16 residues. Unmatched junction bases numbered 6, after V lost 5 bases and J lost 0 bases. The CDR3 loop reads CASSLRGTSSYNEQFF. As DNA, the CDR3 is TGTGCCAGCAGCCTCCGCGGGACTAGCTCCTACAATGAGCAGTTCTTC.

A single count supports this clone. This chain links TRBV6-5 with TRBJ1-4; the match to TRBD1 covers 8 bases. The CDR3 spans 13 residues. J gave up 6 bases and V 11 bases, and 8 bases lay outside the gene matches. CDR1 and CDR2 from the germline V gene are MNHEY and SVGAGI. CDR3 amino acids: CAVTTGGYEKLFF. For the CDR3, the DNA is TGTGCCGTGACCACAGGGGGGTATGAAAAACTGTTTTTT.

The V and J genes are TRBV7-6 and TRBJ2-7; 9 bases are a match to TRBD2. V lost 5 bases, J lost 5 bases, and 10 bases stayed unmatched. This CDR3 comprises 15 residues. Germline V gene lookup returns CDR1 SGHVS and CDR2 FNYEAQ. The CDR3 loop reads CASSRTGTSSHEQYF. The DNA for the CDR3 is TGTGCCAGCAGCCGAACCGGGACTAGCAGCCACGAGCAGTACTTC.

J is TRBJ2-7 and V is TRBV20-1; D possibly matches TRBD1 or TRBD2 (5 bases each). The CDR3 loop spans 14 amino acids. The V gene's germline CDR1 is DFQATT and CDR2 SNEGSKA (reference sequence). Trimming removed 3 bases from V and 4 bases from J, with 16 bases in between. CDR3 in DNA: TGCAGTGCTAGTGGGGGAGCTGGTTTTTACGAGCAGTACTTC. This sequence encodes CSASGGAGFYEQYF.